The 13 T cell receptor beta chains presented below share a single source sample, sequenced in a study of T cell repertoires in cytomegalovirus infection. TCRdb recomputed calls from the reads with MiXCR, one row per CDR3 protein. The table has about 310,000 distinct CDR3 sequences, 20% to 25% seen once. Their antigens are not known. The starting material was cultured PBMCs, obtained from culture after CMV antigen stimulation. These receptors came from a human donor in good health (CMV status not recorded). Some clones in this sample may be carry-over from other donors' samples.

The gene calls are TRBV6-5 and TRBJ2-1; TRBD2 matches at 8 bases. The CDR3 runs to 16 residues. Germline V gene data show CDR1 as MNHEY and CDR2 as SVGAGI. The trim removed 6 bases at V and 3 bases at J, leaving 10 bases unmatched. The CDR3, as DNA: TGTGCCAGCAGCCCAACCGGGACTAGGATCTACAATGAGCAGTTCTTC. Its protein is CASSPTGTRIYNEQFF.

This clonotype was counted between two and nine times. This chain uses TRBV7-9 with TRBJ1-6; D is unresolved. CDR1 SEHNR and CDR2 FQNEAQ come from the germline V gene (reference sequence). There are 13 residues in the CDR3. The V and J ends lost 6 bases and 8 bases respectively, with 11 bases between them. The CDR3 nucleotides read TGTGCCAGCAGAAGGGCGAGTGATTCACCCCTCCACTTT. This gives the protein CASRRASDSPLHF.

This clonotype was counted many times. This chain uses TRBV10-3 with TRBJ2-3; D is unclear. Germline V gene sequence: CDR1 ENHRY, CDR2 SYGVKD. This CDR3 comprises 16 residues. V lost 0 bases and J lost 4, with 14 bases in between. The CDR3 DNA sequence: TGTGCCATCAGTGAGTCGATTCGGGTGGGGTCAGATACGCAGTATTTT. This codes for CAISESIRVGSDTQYF.

The V call is TRBV6-5, the J call TRBJ1-1; TRBD1 might be the D (6 bases). The V gene's germline CDR1 is MNHEY and CDR2 SVGAGI. Trimming shortened V by 7 bases and J by 0 bases, and 12 bases separated the two germline ends. The CDR3 contains 14 residues. The DNA for the CDR3 is TGTGCCAGCATCCTAGACAGGCTGAACACTGAAGCTTTCTTT. Translated: CASILDRLNTEAFF.

The J gene is TRBJ2-2, the V gene TRBV7-2; TRBD2 matches 13 bases. The germline gives CDR1 SGHTA, CDR2 FQGNSA. This CDR3 region has 17 residues. V dropped 5 bases and J dropped 5; count of bases not matched to a gene: 8. CDR3 in amino acids: CASSPRGLAGSTGELFF. DNA of the CDR3: TGTGCCAGCAGCCCGCGGGGACTAGCGGGAAGTACCGGGGAGCTGTTTTTT.

V usage is TRBV10-3 and J usage is TRBJ2-2; 10 bases fit TRBD1. This CDR3 region has 15 residues. From germline, CDR1 is ENHRY and CDR2 SYGVKD. With 0 bases clipped from V and 7 bases from J, the junction kept 2 bases outside the gene matches. The CDR3 sequence is CAISESGTGDGELFF. The DNA of the CDR3 is TGTGCCATCAGTGAGTCTGGGACAGGGGACGGGGAGCTGTTTTTT.

The CDR3 nucleotides are TGTGCCAGCAGACCTCGGAGAACTGAGCAGTTCTTC. Translating it yields CASRPRRTEQFF. J is TRBJ2-1 and V is TRBV6-2 or TRBV6-3, with D unresolved. Trimming cost V 6 bases and J 9 bases, with 12 bases left between them. Germline values: CDR1 MNHEY, CDR2 SVGEGT. The CDR3 is made up of 12 amino acids.

This clonotype was seen more than once but under ten times. The gene calls are TRBV3-1 and TRBJ2-7; D may be TRBD2 (5 bases). Per the germline V gene, CDR1 is LGHDT and CDR2 is YNNKEL (reference sequence). Trimming left V 1 base short and J 4 bases short, with 11 bases between. This CDR3 is 14 amino acids long. The CDR3 is CASSQGSGEYEQYV. CDR3 nucleotides: TGTGCCAGCAGCCAAGGCTCCGGGGAATACGAGCAGTACGTC.

This clonotype turned up a few times. The chain recombines TRBV7-2 with TRBJ2-3, with D tentatively TRBD2 (6 bases). The CDR3 runs to 13 residues. CDR1 is SGHTA and CDR2 is FQGNSA in the germline V gene. The V and J ends lost 6 bases and 5 bases respectively, with 12 bases between them. The CDR3 region is CASSRGKLDTQYF. The CDR3 DNA reads as TGTGCCAGCAGTCGCGGGAAATTAGATACGCAGTATTTT.

About this clonotype itself: At one of its ends the junction is not consistent with the germline gene, which may arise from a read error. This chain joins TRBV7-6 and TRBJ2-5, with D possibly TRBD1 on 5 matching bases. The CDR3 extends over 15 amino acids. Germline CDR1 reads SGHVS; CDR2 reads FNYEAQ. Here the CDR3 DNA reads TGTGCCAGCAGCCAGAATTGGGGCAGTGGAGAGAACCAGTACTTC. Translating it yields CASSQNWGSGENQYF.

This clonotype was observed a handful of times. This chain links TRBV5-4 with TRBJ1-1, with a tentative D call TRBD1 (5 bases). The V and J ends lost 6 bases and 3 bases respectively, with 15 bases between them. Germline V CDR1 and CDR2: SGHNT, YYREEE (reference sequence). This CDR3 comprises 14 residues. The CDR3 region is CASTFGGGDTEAFF. The CDR3 nucleotides are TGTGCCAGCACCTTCGGGGGAGGAGACACTGAAGCTTTCTTT.

In its sample, this clonotype was seen a few times. The chain joins TRBV12-3 or TRBV12-4 to TRBJ1-5; D not certain. This CDR3 region has 12 residues. V lost 6 bases and J lost 7, with 10 bases in between. CDR3 nucleotides: TGTGCCAGCAGACGAGGGAGACAGCCCCAGCATTTT. Its translation is CASRRGRQPQHF.

The chain is built from TRBV11-2 and TRBJ2-1; no clear D gene. V was cut by 2 bases and J by 5 bases, with 7 bases left in between. CDR1 is SGHAT, CDR2 FQNNGV, per germline. The CDR3 has 13 amino acids. CDR3 loop: CASSLRADNEQFF. The CDR3 DNA is TGTGCCAGCAGCTTACGGGCCGACAATGAGCAGTTCTTC.